This T cell receptor beta chain derives from a study of blood T cell repertoires in COVID-19. The overall study: Whether acute or convalescent, the COVID-19 samples came from the United States, Italy and Spain. T cells, B-cell-depleted T cells, or PBMCs provided the cDNA or gDNA that served as material.

Germline loops: CDR1 MNHEY, CDR2 SMNVEV (reference sequence). The germline V and J ends were trimmed by 8 bases and 8 bases, with 18 bases remaining between them. The CDR3 totals 13 residues. In the source study's methods: Amplification from reference gene primers served as the basis for estimated nucleated cell counts. Assay used: immunoSEQ multiplex PCR; TCRdb lists only in-frame clones, some missing. V and J calls and clone size are those listed in that table; D and trimming were worked out from the DNA. This table has more than 95,000 clones, more than 80% appearing once. This clonotype was obtained from a woman in her 70s with acute or convalescent COVID-19. The chain is built from TRBV27 and TRBJ1-2, with D tentatively TRBD1 (5 bases). Sequenced input: peripheral blood. The CDR3 region has the DNA TGTGCCAGCTCCCGGCAAGGGGCAGGAGGCTACACCTTC. Its translation: CASSRQGAGGYTF.